One and the same sample provided the 24 T cell receptor beta chains below, sequenced in a study of T cell changes during pregnancy in multiple sclerosis. Clones were read by immunoSEQ multiplex PCR, and TCRdb kept only the in-frame ones, dropping some. This table has about 69,000 clones, 80% to 95% appearing once. Sequenced material: peripheral blood, taken in the third trimester of pregnancy. These receptor sequences come from a female donor in good health, enrolled as a control in a pregnancy study.

This clone was seen a single time. Other DNA sequences in the sample encode the same CDR3. This chain connects TRBV5-1 to TRBJ2-3, with TRBD1 as a possible D gene (5 bases). This CDR3 has 15 residues. Trimming shortened V by 0 bases and J by 1 base, and 9 bases separated the two germline ends. Germline V CDR1 and CDR2: SGHRS, YFSETQ. The CDR3 region has the DNA TGCGCCAGCAGCTTGGTGGGGCAGGGCACAGATACGCAGTATTTT. This codes for CASSLVGQGTDTQYF.

The chain couples TRBV6-5 to TRBJ2-5; 12 bases align to TRBD2. V lost 6 bases to trimming and J lost 3 bases; unmatched junction nucleotides: 5. The CDR3 is made up of 15 amino acids. In germline, CDR1 is MNHEY, CDR2 SVGAGI. The CDR3 sequence: CASSDLAGGEETQYF. The CDR3 DNA reads as TGTGCCAGCAGCGATCTAGCGGGGGGGGAAGAGACCCAGTACTTC.

The chain recombines TRBV9 with TRBJ1-1; no clear D gene. The CDR3 covers 15 residues. CDR1 is SGDLS, CDR2 YYNGEE, per germline. With 0 bases removed from V and 11 bases from J, the gap between germline ends came to 20 bases. The CDR3 sequence is CASSVGPTVGLGAFF. The DNA of the CDR3 is TGTGCCAGCAGCGTAGGGCCCACAGTAGGCCTTGGGGCTTTCTTT. Full variable domain (missing parts from reference TRBV9 and TRBJ1-1): DSGVTQTPKHLITATGQRVTLRCSPRSGDLSVYWYQQSLDQGLQFLIQYYNGEERAKGNILERFSAQQFPDLHSELNLSSLELGDSALYFCASSVGPTVGLGAFFGQGTRLTVV.

The rearrangement uses TRBV7-9 and TRBJ1-5, with D uncertain. Germline CDR1 and CDR2: SEHNR and FQNEAQ (reference sequence). The V gene lost 1 base and the J gene lost 4 bases, with 11 bases spanning the gap. The CDR3 runs to 15 residues. The CDR3 is CASSLGTTENQPQHF. CDR3 in DNA: TGTGCCAGCAGCTTAGGAACAACGGAGAATCAGCCCCAGCATTTT. Full variable domain (rest looked up from reference TRBV7-9 and TRBJ1-5): DTGVSQNPRHKITKRGQNVTFRCDPISEHNRLYWYRQTLGQGPEFLTYFQNEAQLEKSRLLSDRFSAERPKGSFSTLEIQRTEQGDSAMYLCASSLGTTENQPQHFGDGTRLSIL.

The rearrangement links TRBV29-1 to TRBJ2-3; 11 nucleotides align to TRBD1. This CDR3 has 13 amino acids. The germline CDR1 and CDR2 sequences are SQVTM and ANQGSEA. Trimming removed 4 bases from V and 3 bases from J; junction bases left unmatched: 0. The CDR3 DNA reads TGCAGCGTTGGGGACAGGGGGACAGATACGCAGTATTTT. This sequence encodes CSVGDRGTDTQYF.

The chain links TRBV28 to TRBJ1-5, with 7 bases fitting TRBD1. Trimming cost V 5 bases and J 4 bases; bases outside gene matches: 11. This CDR3 has 16 residues. Germline V CDR1 and CDR2: MDHEN, SYDVKM. The CDR3 coding sequence is TGTGCCAGCAGTCCAAGTACCGGGACAGCTAATCAGCCCCAGCATTTT. It translates to CASSPSTGTANQPQHF.

The chain has TRBV7-9 and TRBJ1-5, with 9 bases identical to TRBD1. V was clipped by 1 base and J by 4 bases; unmatched bases: 8. The CDR3 totals 17 residues. CDR1 and CDR2 (germline): SEHNR, FQNEAQ (reference sequence). As DNA, the CDR3 is TGTGCCAGCAGCTTAGTTCTAGGACAGGGGTCTAATCAGCCCCAGCATTTT. It specifies CASSLVLGQGSNQPQHF.

The chain uses TRBV6-5 and TRBJ1-2; 9 positions match TRBD1. The CDR3 extends over 13 amino acids. The V and J ends lost 5 bases and 5 bases, in that order; junction bases with no gene match: 3. Germline assignment: CDR1 MNHEY and CDR2 SVGAGI. The CDR3 region is CASSGDRAYGYTF. For the CDR3, the DNA is TGTGCCAGCAGTGGGGACAGGGCTTATGGCTACACCTTC.

The rearrangement uses TRBV11-3 and TRBJ2-5; 9 bases match TRBD1. Trimming removed 5 bases from V and 4 bases from J; junction bases left unmatched: 5. CDR1 SGHNT and CDR2 YENEEA come from the germline V gene. The CDR3 is 14 residues long. CDR3 sequence: CASSRGQGVETQYF. In DNA form, the CDR3 reads TGTGCCAGCAGCCGGGGACAGGGTGTAGAGACCCAGTACTTC.

The chain has TRBV7-6 and TRBJ2-7; TRBD2 matches 7 bases. Germline values: CDR1 SGHVS, CDR2 FNYEAQ. V shed 3 bases, J shed 0 bases, and the junction held 8 bases outside the gene matches. The CDR3 has 16 residues. The CDR3 reads CASSFVSGGSSYEQYF. The CDR3 DNA sequence: TGTGCCAGCAGCTTTGTTTCGGGCGGGAGCTCCTACGAGCAGTACTTC.

The rearrangement uses TRBV2 and TRBJ2-7; TRBD1 matches at 7 bases. The J segment lost 6 bases and the V segment lost 2 bases, leaving 10 bases of the junction unmatched. This CDR3 is built from 15 residues. Germline loops: CDR1 SNHLY, CDR2 FYNNEI. CDR3 protein: CASSERGTVISEQYF. The CDR3 DNA reads TGTGCCAGCAGTGAAAGAGGGACAGTTATTAGCGAGCAGTACTTC. The full variable domain, in which reference TRBV2 and TRBJ2-7 provide the parts outside the CDR3, is EPEVTQTPSHQVTQMGQEVILRCVPISNHLYFYWYRQILGQKVEFLVSFYNNEISEKSEIFDDQFSVERPDGSNFTLKIRSTKLEDSAMYFCASSERGTVISEQYFGPGTRLTVT.

The chain joins TRBV21-1 to TRBJ2-1; the D segment call TRBD2 is taken from the table without a DNA check. TRBV21-1 is deemed a pseudogene. The CDR3 consists of 17 residues. The CDR3 coding sequence is TGTGCCAGCAGCAAAGCGCCAGAGCGGGGTGACGACAATGAGCAGTTCTTC. This sequence encodes CASSKAPERGDDNEQFF.

This clone was counted a few times. The CDR3 coding sequence is TGTGCCAGCAGCTTGGACGGGAACCAGCAGTTCTTC. This codes for CASSLDGNQQFF. V is TRBV5-4 and J is TRBJ2-1, with D possibly being TRBD2 (5 bases). Trimming stripped 0 bases from V and 11 bases from J, with 9 bases between. The length of the CDR3 is 12 residues. The germline gives CDR1 SGHNT, CDR2 YYREEE (reference sequence).

This chain links TRBV4-2 with TRBJ2-5; 8 bases are shared with TRBD1. TRBJ2-7 explains the end of the DNA better; the J call may be wrong. Germline V gene data show CDR1 as LGHNA and CDR2 as YNFKEQ. The CDR3 has 17 residues. In nucleotides, the CDR3 is TGTGCCAGCAGCCTGGACAGGGAGGCCGCCTCCTCCTACGAGCAGTACTTC. Translating gives CASSLDREAASSYEQYF.

This chain connects TRBV2 to TRBJ1-5, with D possibly TRBD1 on 5 matching bases. Germline CDR1 and CDR2: SNHLY and FYNNEI. The V and J ends lost 6 bases and 0 bases respectively, with 12 bases between them. There are 15 residues in the CDR3. The CDR3 spells CASRTRANSNQPQHF. The CDR3 DNA reads as TGTGCCAGCAGAACCAGGGCGAATAGCAATCAGCCCCAGCATTTT.

The gene calls are TRBV7-2 and TRBJ2-1, with D possibly being TRBD2 (5 bases). The ends were cut back, 2 bases at V and 4 bases at J, with 15 bases in the middle. Germline CDR1 and CDR2: SGHTA and FQGNSA. This CDR3 is built from 16 residues. CDR3 DNA: TGTGCCAGCAGCTTATCTCCGGGATCGGCATACAATGAGCAGTTCTTC. This gives the protein CASSLSPGSAYNEQFF.

On this clone: Distinct nucleotide sequences in the sample also encode this CDR3. The chain uses TRBV5-1 and TRBJ1-1; D is unclear. The CDR3 is made up of 14 amino acids. The germline gives CDR1 SGHRS, CDR2 YFSETQ. The ends were cut back, 0 bases at V and 1 base at J, with 7 bases in the middle. The CDR3 region is CASSLDPGNTEAFF. The CDR3 region has the DNA TGCGCCAGCAGCTTGGATCCAGGGAACACTGAAGCTTTCTTT.

V is TRBV30 and J is TRBJ1-4, with TRBD1 matching 7 bases. J gave up 4 bases and V 1 base, and 6 bases lay outside the gene matches. Germline V CDR1 and CDR2: GTSNPN, SVGIG (reference sequence). This CDR3 is built from 15 residues. The CDR3 DNA follows: TGTGCCTGGAGTGAAGCTTGGGACAGTAATGAAAAACTGTTTTTT. Translated: CAWSEAWDSNEKLFF.

In nucleotides, the CDR3 is TGTGCCAGCAGCGGGGGACACTCCATGAACACTGAAGCTTTCTTT. Translating it yields CASSGGHSMNTEAFF. V usage is TRBV9 and J usage is TRBJ1-1, with D possibly being TRBD1 (6 bases). Trimming took off 3 bases at V and 0 bases at J, with 12 bases between the two ends. This CDR3 is 15 amino acids long. Germline CDR1 SGDLS, CDR2 YYNGEE.

The chain has TRBV7-9 and TRBJ2-7; the D gene is possibly TRBD1 (6 bases). The V end was cut by 1 base, the J end by 6 bases, with 16 bases between. CDR1 is SEHNR, CDR2 FQNEAQ, per germline (reference sequence). CDR3 size: 15 residues. As DNA, the CDR3 is TGTGCCAGCAGCTTAGTTTGGGGGCCCGTCTTCGAGCAGTACTTC. Residues: CASSLVWGPVFEQYF.

The chain recombines TRBV6-5 with TRBJ1-2; the D is unclear. CDR3 size: 16 residues. Germline CDR1 is MNHEY and CDR2 is SVGAGI. Trimming removed 0 bases from V and 5 bases from J, with 16 bases in between. CDR3 nucleotides: TGTGCCAGCAGTTACTCGATCCAGACTAGGCGGTATGGCTACACCTTC. Protein product: CASSYSIQTRRYGYTF.

The chain employs TRBV27 and TRBJ2-5, with D perhaps TRBD1 (5 bases). Germline CDR1 and CDR2: MNHEY and SMNVEV (reference sequence). V was pared by 7 bases and J by 5 bases, with 17 bases between. The CDR3 contains 14 residues. CDR3 sequence (DNA): TGTGCCAGCAAATGGACATTTCCGACGGAGACCCAGTACTTC. Protein sequence: CASKWTFPTETQYF.

The chain combines TRBV7-2 with TRBJ2-7; 8 positions agree with TRBD1. The V gene's germline CDR1 is SGHTA and CDR2 FQGNSA. This CDR3 is 15 amino acids long. The J segment lost 2 bases and the V segment lost 4 bases, leaving 7 bases of the junction unmatched. CDR3 DNA sequence: TGTGCCAGCAGCTCCCGACAGGGGAGTGCCTACGAGCAGTACTTC. It is translated as CASSSRQGSAYEQYF.

This clone was seen only once. The chain employs TRBV9 and TRBJ2-3, with D possibly TRBD1 on 5 matching bases. This CDR3 has 16 amino acids. Germline V gene sequence: CDR1 SGDLS, CDR2 YYNGEE. Trimming removed 3 bases at V and 6 bases at J, with 20 bases between. CDR3 sequence (DNA): TGTGCCAGCAGCGCCGCCACGCTCGGCAGGGTCGATACGCAGTATTTT. It translates to CASSAATLGRVDTQYF.